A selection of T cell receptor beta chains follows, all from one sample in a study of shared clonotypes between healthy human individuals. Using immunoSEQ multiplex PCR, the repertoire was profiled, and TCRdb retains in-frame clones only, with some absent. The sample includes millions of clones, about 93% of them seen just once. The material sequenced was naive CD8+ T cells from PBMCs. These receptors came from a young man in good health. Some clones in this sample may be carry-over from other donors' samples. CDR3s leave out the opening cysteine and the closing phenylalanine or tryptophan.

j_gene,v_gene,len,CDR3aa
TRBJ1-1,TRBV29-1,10,SVDPGNTEAF
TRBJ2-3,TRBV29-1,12,SVVGQGYTDTQY
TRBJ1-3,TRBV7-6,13,ASSLGATGGNTIY
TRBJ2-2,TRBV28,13,ASRPSGRDTGELF
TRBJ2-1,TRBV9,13,ASSGSGSPLNEQF
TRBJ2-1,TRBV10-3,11,AISESDWNEQF
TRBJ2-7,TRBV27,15,ASRIGTSGSHFYEQY
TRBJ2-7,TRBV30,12,AWSVIGVVDEQY
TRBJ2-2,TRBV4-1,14,ASSQGGLAGTGELF
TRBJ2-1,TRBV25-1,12,ATVSGVSYNEQF
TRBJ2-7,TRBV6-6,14,ASSYSRGVSSYEQY
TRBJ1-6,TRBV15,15,ATSSDNPGQYNSPLH
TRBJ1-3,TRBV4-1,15,ASSQDRGITSGNTIY
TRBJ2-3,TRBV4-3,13,ASSQDLPHTDTQY
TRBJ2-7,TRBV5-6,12,ASSLEGAPYEQY
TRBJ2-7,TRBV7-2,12,ASSFTLAGGEQY
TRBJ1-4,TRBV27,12,ASSLRDSNEKLF
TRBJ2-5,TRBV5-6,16,ASSPRRGLAGNKETQY
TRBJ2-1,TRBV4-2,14,ASSQDLASENNEQF
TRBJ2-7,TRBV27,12,ASKNAGSNDEQY
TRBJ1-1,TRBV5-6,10,ASSLGQGAAF
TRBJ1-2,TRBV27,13,ASSLRVLDGDGYT
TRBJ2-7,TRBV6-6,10,ASRRDPYEQY
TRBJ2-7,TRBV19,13,ASSMGGESSYEQY
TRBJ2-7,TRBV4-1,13,ASSHLGQGSYEQY
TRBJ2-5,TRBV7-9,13,ASSLVDRDWETQY
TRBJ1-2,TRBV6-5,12,ASSYSADNYGYT
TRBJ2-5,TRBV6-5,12,ASSSTGGTETQY
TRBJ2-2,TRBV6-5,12,ASSYKLGTGELF
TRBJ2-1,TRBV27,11,ASSLYSYNEQF
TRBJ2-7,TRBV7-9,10,ASSFHLNEQY
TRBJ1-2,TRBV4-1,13,ASSPTEGQNYGYT
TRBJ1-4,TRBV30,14,AWSHYRDRRDEKLF
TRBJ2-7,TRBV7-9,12,ASTPRGTPYEQY
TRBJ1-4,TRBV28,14,ASSLLEGPTNEKLF
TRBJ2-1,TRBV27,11,ASSLDRYNEQF
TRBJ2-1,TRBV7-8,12,ASSWLAAGNEQF
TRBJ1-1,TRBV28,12,ASSPRRDSRKAF
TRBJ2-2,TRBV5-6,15,ASSWKLGQGDTGELF
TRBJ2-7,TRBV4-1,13,ASSQPTRSSYEQY
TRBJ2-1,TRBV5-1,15,ASSSPEGTSSVHEQF
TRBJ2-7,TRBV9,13,ASSVGERGLYEQY
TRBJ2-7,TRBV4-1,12,ASSQVGSSYEQY
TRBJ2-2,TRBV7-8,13,ASSDRRPSGGELF
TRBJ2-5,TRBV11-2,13,ASNGRATSGETQY
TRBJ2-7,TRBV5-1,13,PKTGTRGRDYEQY
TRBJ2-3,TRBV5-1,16,ASSLDFDTGDDTDTQY
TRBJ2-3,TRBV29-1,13,SVEGGRSRTDTQY
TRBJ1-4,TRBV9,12,ASSATGAGEKLF
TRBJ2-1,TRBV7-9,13,ASSHPLAEYNEQF
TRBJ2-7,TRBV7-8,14,ASSFKAGTYGNEQY
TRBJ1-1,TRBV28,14,ASSYPRWALNTEAF
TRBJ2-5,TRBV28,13,ASSLSPNRAETQY
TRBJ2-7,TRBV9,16,ASSAHGSFGGLLYEQY
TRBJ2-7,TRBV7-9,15,ASSRYRDSGSSYEQY
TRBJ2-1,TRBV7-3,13,ASSPHRDAYNEQF
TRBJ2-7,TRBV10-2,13,ASTHAGTGSYGQY
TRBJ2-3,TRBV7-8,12,ASSFGPPPDTQY
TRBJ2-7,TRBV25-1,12,ASSVGFSSYEQY
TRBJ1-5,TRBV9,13,ASSSGQGVGQPQH